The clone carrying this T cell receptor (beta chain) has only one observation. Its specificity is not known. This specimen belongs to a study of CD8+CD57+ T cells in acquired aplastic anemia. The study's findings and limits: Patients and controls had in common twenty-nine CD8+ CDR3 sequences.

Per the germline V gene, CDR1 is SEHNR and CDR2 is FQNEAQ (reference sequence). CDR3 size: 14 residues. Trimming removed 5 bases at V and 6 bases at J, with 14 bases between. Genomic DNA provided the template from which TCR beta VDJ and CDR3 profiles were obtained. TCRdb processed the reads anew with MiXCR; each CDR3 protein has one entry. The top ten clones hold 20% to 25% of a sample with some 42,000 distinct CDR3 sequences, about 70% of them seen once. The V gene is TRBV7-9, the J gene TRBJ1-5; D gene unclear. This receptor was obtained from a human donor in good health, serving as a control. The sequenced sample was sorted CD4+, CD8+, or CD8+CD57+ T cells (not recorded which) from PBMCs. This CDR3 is CASSHSFATQPQHF. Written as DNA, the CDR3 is TGTGCCAGCAGCCATAGTTTCGCGACTCAGCCCCAGCATTTT.